One and the same sample provided the 22 T cell receptor beta chains below, sequenced in a study of blood T cells in healthy people across ages. The use of a sample-barcoded 5' primer and a J-beta primer mix characterized a second PCR of roughly 6 to 11 cycles. TCRdb called the 5' RACE reads again in MiXCR, with one record for every CDR3 protein. The sample records 800,000 to 950,000 distinct CDR3 sequences, roughly 34% being singletons. Source material: blood. Receptors were obtained from a man aged 18 to 30 in good health.

The gene calls are TRBV2 and TRBJ1-1, with D uncertain. The CDR3 consists of 14 residues. Between the trimmed V and J ends, which lost 2 bases and 5 bases, there was a span of 12 bases. The germline CDR1 and CDR2 sequences are SNHLY and FYNNEI. CDR3: CASSESTPITEAFF. The CDR3 bases are TGTGCCAGCAGTGAATCCACCCCAATAACTGAAGCTTTCTTT.

The rearrangement links TRBV6-5 to TRBJ1-1; 8 positions agree with TRBD1. V lost 5 bases, J lost 3 bases, and 5 bases stayed unmatched. The CDR3 loop spans 14 amino acids. Germline V lookup: CDR1 MNHEY, CDR2 SVGAGI. The CDR3 reads CASSGQGWDTEAFF. The CDR3 DNA follows: TGTGCCAGCAGTGGACAGGGATGGGACACTGAAGCTTTCTTT.

This rearrangement joins TRBV24-1 to TRBJ2-1, with 13 bases that match TRBD2. CDR1 and CDR2 (germline): KGHDR, SFDVKD. The CDR3 contains 15 residues. V dropped 4 bases and J dropped 9; count of bases not matched to a gene: 5. The CDR3 reads CATSDPGLAGSEQFF. The CDR3 nucleotides read TGTGCCACCAGTGACCCGGGACTAGCGGGGAGTGAGCAGTTCTTC.

V usage is TRBV7-9 and J usage is TRBJ2-1; TRBD2 matches 12 bases. The CDR3 runs to 16 residues. The germline V gene has CDR1 SEHNR and CDR2 FQNEAQ (reference sequence). With V trimmed by 4 bases and J by 3 bases, 4 bases remained unmatched. CDR3 nucleotides: TGTGCCAGCAGCTACCGGACTAGCGGGGACTACAATGAGCAGTTCTTC. Its protein product is CASSYRTSGDYNEQFF.

V gene TRBV10-3 combines with J gene TRBJ2-6; 7 bases line up with TRBD1. With 7 bases clipped from V and 2 bases from J, the junction kept 5 bases outside the gene matches. The CDR3 has 15 residues. The germline V gene encodes CDR1 ENHRY and CDR2 SYGVKD. In DNA form, the CDR3 reads TGTGCCATCAAGAGGGACAGAGCTGGGGCCAACGTCCTGACTTTC. Its translation: CAIKRDRAGANVLTF.

The V gene is TRBV5-1, the J gene TRBJ2-3; the match to TRBD2 covers 8 bases. Germline V gene sequence: CDR1 SGHRS, CDR2 YFSETQ. V dropped 4 bases and J dropped 5; count of bases not matched to a gene: 9. The CDR3 has 15 residues. CDR3 residues: CASSVGLGEKDTQYF. For the CDR3, the DNA is TGCGCCAGCAGCGTGGGACTAGGTGAAAAAGATACGCAGTATTTT. Drawing the rest from reference TRBV5-1 and TRBJ2-3, the complete variable domain is KAGVTQTPRYLIKTRGQQVTLSCSPISGHRSVSWYQQTPGQGLQFLFEYFSETQRNKGNFPGRFSGRQFSNSRSEMNVSTLELGDSALYLCASSVGLGEKDTQYFGPGTRLTVL.

The CDR3 loop reads CASSPGWSTDTQYF. The DNA for the CDR3 is TGTGCCAGCAGCCCCGGTTGGAGCACAGATACGCAGTATTTT. The chain joins TRBV11-2 to TRBJ2-3; no firm D call. The CDR3 loop spans 14 amino acids. V lost 5 bases to trimming and J lost 0 bases, with 9 bases between them. The germline V gene has CDR1 SGHAT and CDR2 FQNNGV.

This clonotype occurred many times. The rearrangement uses TRBV20-1 and TRBJ1-2; tentative D call: TRBD1 (5 bases). The CDR3 is 12 amino acids. Trimming took 2 bases from V and 6 from J, leaving 10 bases between them. Per the germline V gene, CDR1 is DFQATT and CDR2 is SNEGSKA (reference sequence). CDR3 sequence (DNA): TGCAGTGCTAGACCTGGACAACATGGCTACACCTTC. It is translated as CSARPGQHGYTF.

In its sample, this clonotype was seen a few times. The chain is built from TRBV7-2 and TRBJ2-5; 12 positions agree with TRBD2. Matching the DNA end better, TRBJ2-7 makes the J call doubtful. Germline V gives CDR1 SGHTA, CDR2 FQGNSA. The CDR3 consists of 16 residues. The CDR3 nucleotides are TGTGCCAGCAGCTTAGTTTCCCGGACTAGCGGGGACGAGCAGTACTTC. Its protein is CASSLVSRTSGDEQYF.

The V and J genes are TRBV6-2 or TRBV6-3 and TRBJ2-1, with D perhaps being TRBD1 or TRBD2 (5 bases each). The ends were cut back, 6 bases at V and 6 bases at J, with 21 bases in the middle. The CDR3 has 16 amino acids. In germline, CDR1 is MNHEY, CDR2 SVGEGT. The CDR3 region has the DNA TGTGCCAGCAGCAAGGGACGGGGCCCATTCTCCAATGAGCAGTTCTTC. Protein: CASSKGRGPFSNEQFF.

There are many counts of this clonotype. The J gene is TRBJ2-1, the V gene TRBV4-1, with no clear D. There are 17 residues in the CDR3. CDR1 is MGHRA and CDR2 is YSYEKL in the germline V gene. The V end lost 0 bases, the J end lost 0 bases, and 12 bases lay between the germline ends. The CDR3 DNA reads TGCGCCAGCAGCCAAGATAGTAGGGATAGCTCCTACAATGAGCAGTTCTTC. It specifies CASSQDSRDSSYNEQFF.

The gene calls are TRBV7-3 and TRBJ2-5; D is possibly TRBD2 (6 bases). V was pared by 0 bases and J by 4 bases, with 12 bases between. Germline loops: CDR1 SGHTA, CDR2 FQGTGA. There are 15 residues in the CDR3. For the CDR3, the DNA is TGTGCCAGCAGCTTAACCACGACTAGGGGAGAGACCCAGTACTTC. This encodes CASSLTTTRGETQYF.

The chain is built from TRBV4-1 and TRBJ2-3; D perhaps matches TRBD1 (5 bases). This CDR3 contains 15 residues. V was clipped by 0 bases and J by 11 bases, with 18 bases between them. Germline V gene lookup returns CDR1 MGHRA and CDR2 YSYEKL. In DNA, the CDR3 is TGCGCCAGCAGCCAAGATAAGTTAATGGCAGGGCGGCAGTATTTT. As protein: CASSQDKLMAGRQYF.

This clonotype has ten or more counts. The CDR3 loop is CASSQSLDTQYF. The DNA of the CDR3 is TGTGCCAGCAGCCAATCCTTGGATACGCAGTATTTT. This sequence joins TRBV4-2 and TRBJ2-3; D is uncertain. There are 12 residues in the CDR3. Trimming shortened V by 2 bases and J by 6 bases, and 6 bases separated the two germline ends. In germline, CDR1 is LGHNA, CDR2 YNFKEQ.

The V gene is TRBV3-1, the J gene TRBJ1-2, with D hard to call. Per the germline V gene, CDR1 is LGHDT and CDR2 is YNNKEL (reference sequence). Trimming left V 0 bases short and J 7 bases short, with 3 bases between. The CDR3 is 11 amino acids. CDR3 region: CASSQDSGYTF. Here the CDR3 DNA reads TGTGCCAGCAGCCAAGATAGTGGCTACACCTTC. Complete variable domain (other parts from reference TRBV3-1 and TRBJ1-2): DTAVSQTPKYLVTQMGNDKSIKCEQNLGHDTMYWYKQDSKKFLKIMFSYNNKELIINETVPNRFSPKSPDKAHLNLHINSLELGDSAVYFCASSQDSGYTFGSGTRLTVV.

Comments on this clonotype: An end of the junction does not agree with germline; a read error may underlie this. This chain joins TRBV7-2 and TRBJ1-2, with 7 bases lining up with TRBD1. Germline CDR1 and CDR2: SGHTA and FQGNSA. This CDR3 contains 14 residues. CDR3 loop: CANSGRDSYYGYTF. In DNA form, the CDR3 reads TGTGCCAACAGCGGTCGGGACAGTTACTATGGCTACACCTTC.

This clonotype was observed a few times. The chain is built from TRBV20-1 and TRBJ2-2; possible D gene TRBD1, 5 bases. Germline CDR1 DFQATT, CDR2 SNEGSKA (reference sequence). CDR3 length: 14 amino acids. V lost 4 bases and J lost 6, with 15 bases in between. The CDR3 DNA reads as TGCAGTGCTATCCAAACGATGGGGCCCGGGGAGCTGTTTTTT. Translating gives CSAIQTMGPGELFF.

This clonotype was recorded a few times. The chain links TRBV12-3 or TRBV12-4 to TRBJ1-2; D is possibly TRBD1 (5 bases). With 5 bases removed from V and 6 bases from J, the gap between germline ends came to 16 bases. The CDR3 length is 14 residues. The CDR3, as DNA: TGTGCCAGCAGTGTGGCAGGGATGGACAATGGCTACACCTTC. Residues: CASSVAGMDNGYTF.

The chain recombines TRBV20-1 with TRBJ2-1; 9 bases fit TRBD2. With V trimmed by 0 bases and J by 6 bases, 3 bases remained unmatched. The germline CDR1 and CDR2 sequences are DFQATT and SNEGSKA (reference sequence). The CDR3 runs 14 residues. As DNA, the CDR3 is TGCAGTGCTAGAGAACGAGCGGGGGGCAATGAGCAGTTCTTC. Amino acids: CSARERAGGNEQFF.

V usage is TRBV12-3 or TRBV12-4 and J usage is TRBJ2-2; D gene unclear. The CDR3 contains 14 residues. Trimming shortened V by 1 base and J by 1 base, and 4 bases separated the two germline ends. In nucleotides, the CDR3 is TGTGCCAGCAGTTTAGGGTGGAACACCGGGGAGCTGTTTTTT. Its protein product is CASSLGWNTGELFF.

This clonotype came up a few times. This chain uses TRBV29-1 with TRBJ2-5; D not resolved. The CDR3 extends over 13 amino acids. V was clipped by 1 base and J by 5 bases, with 11 bases between them. The germline gives CDR1 SQVTM, CDR2 ANQGSEA. CDR3 DNA: TGCAGCGTTGAAGGAGCAGGCTGGGAGACCCAGTACTTC. It specifies CSVEGAGWETQYF.

Remarks on this clonotype: The junction departs from germline at one end; a sequencing error may be responsible. The chain links TRBV20-1 to TRBJ2-1; tentatively, D is TRBD1 (6 bases). This CDR3 comprises 15 residues. Germline V lookup: CDR1 DFQATT, CDR2 SNEGSKA (reference sequence). This chain's CDR3 is CSAQLQGRGNNEQLF. CDR3 in DNA: TGCAGTGCTCAGCTACAGGGTCGGGGAAACAATGAGCAGTTATTC.